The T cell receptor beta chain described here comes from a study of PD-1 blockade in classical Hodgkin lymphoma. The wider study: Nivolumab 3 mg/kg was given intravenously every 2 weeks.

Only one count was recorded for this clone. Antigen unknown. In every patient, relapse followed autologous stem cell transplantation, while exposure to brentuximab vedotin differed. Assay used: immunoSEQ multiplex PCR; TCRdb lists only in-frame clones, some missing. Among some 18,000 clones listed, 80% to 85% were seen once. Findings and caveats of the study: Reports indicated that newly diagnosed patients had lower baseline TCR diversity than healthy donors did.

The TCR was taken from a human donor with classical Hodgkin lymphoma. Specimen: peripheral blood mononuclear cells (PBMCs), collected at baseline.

This CDR3 reads CASSLVENPNYGYTF. CDR3 DNA sequence: TGCGCCAGCAGCTTGGTGGAGAATCCTAACTATGGCTACACCTTC. The chain joins TRBV5-1 to TRBJ1-2, with D unclear. Germline V gene sequence: CDR1 SGHRS, CDR2 YFSETQ. This CDR3 is 15 amino acids long. The V gene lost 0 bases and the J gene lost 0 bases, with 9 bases spanning the gap.